Below, 16 T cell receptor beta chains from the same sample are listed, as sequenced in a study of blood T cell repertoires in COVID-19. The protocol was immunoSEQ multiplex PCR, while the TCRdb copy is restricted to in-frame clones and leaves out a portion. Counted here are around 310,000 clones, 90% occurring once; the ten biggest clones make up 0.8% to 1.3%. Sequencing input: peripheral blood. These receptors were taken from a woman aged 40 to 55 with COVID-19, enrolled during active disease.

The CDR3 DNA is TGTGCCAGCAATAGAGATTTGAACACTGAAGCTTTCTTT. The encoded protein is CASNRDLNTEAFF. This chain uses TRBV2 with TRBJ1-1; no clear D gene. The germline V gene has CDR1 SNHLY and CDR2 FYNNEI. The CDR3 covers 13 residues. V was trimmed by 7 bases and J by 0 bases, leaving 9 bases between them.

The genes are TRBV7-2 and TRBJ1-6; D unresolved. From germline, CDR1 is SGHTA and CDR2 FQGNSA. CDR3 length equals 14 residues. The V and J ends lost 0 bases and 9 bases respectively, with 9 bases between them. CDR3: CASSLARFSSPLHF. CDR3 DNA: TGTGCCAGCAGCTTAGCCAGATTTTCTTCACCCCTCCACTTT.

This clone appeared a few times. V and J are TRBV19 and TRBJ1-4, with D tentatively TRBD1 (5 bases). The CDR3 is 15 residues long. V lost 5 bases to trimming and J lost 8 bases, with 18 bases between them. The V gene's germline CDR1 is LNHDA and CDR2 SQIVND (reference sequence). CDR3 amino acids: CASSGRGLGEEKLFF. The CDR3 DNA follows: TGTGCCAGTAGTGGCCGGGGACTGGGGGAAGAAAAACTGTTTTTT.

This clone was detected once. The rearrangement links TRBV7-2 to TRBJ1-3; 9 bases align to TRBD1. Looked up from germline, CDR1 is SGHTA and CDR2 is FQGNSA. The CDR3 contains 14 residues. With V trimmed by 4 bases and J by 7 bases, 5 bases remained unmatched. Here the CDR3 DNA reads TGTGCCAGCAGCTCCGGGACAGGGCTGAACACCATATATTTT. It encodes CASSSGTGLNTIYF. Together with reference TRBV7-2 and TRBJ1-3, the CDR3 gives the full variable domain: GAGVSQSPSNKVTEKGKDVELRCDPISGHTALYWYRQSLGQGLEFLIYFQGNSAPDKSGLPSDRFSAERTGGSVSTLTIQRTQQEDSAVYLCASSSGTGLNTIYFGEGSWLTVV.

This clone was counted once. V gene TRBV20-1 combines with J gene TRBJ1-1; 8 bases map to TRBD1. The J segment lost 1 base and the V segment lost 3 bases, leaving 7 bases of the junction unmatched. This CDR3 is built from 15 residues. Germline CDR1 reads DFQATT; CDR2 reads SNEGSKA (reference sequence). CDR3 in DNA: TGCAGTGCTAGTCTCACAGGGGGTCGGAACACTGAAGCTTTCTTT. It specifies CSASLTGGRNTEAFF.

The rearrangement links TRBV30 to TRBJ2-7, with D perhaps matching TRBD2 (5 bases). V shed 0 bases and J shed 5 bases, with 11 bases lying between them. Germline V gene lookup returns CDR1 GTSNPN and CDR2 SVGIG (reference sequence). The CDR3 contains 13 residues. This CDR3 reads CAWSVRGNDEQYF. The CDR3 DNA sequence: TGTGCCTGGAGTGTACGGGGTAATGACGAGCAGTACTTC.

The chain uses TRBV28 and TRBJ2-7; 10 bases line up with TRBD1. The CDR3 extends over 16 amino acids. Germline CDR1 reads MDHEN; CDR2 reads SYDVKM. Trimming took 3 bases from V and 4 from J; bases not matched to a gene: 9. The CDR3 reads CASSLSGTGERYEQYF. The CDR3 coding sequence is TGTGCCAGCAGTTTGTCCGGGACAGGGGAGAGGTACGAGCAGTACTTC.

The chain is built from TRBV6-5 and TRBJ1-6; D is perhaps TRBD1 (6 bases). Germline CDR1 reads MNHEY; CDR2 reads SVGAGI. The CDR3 is 14 residues long. The germline V and J ends were trimmed by 0 bases and 10 bases, with 10 bases remaining between them. The CDR3 region is CASSYSYRESPLHF. The CDR3, as DNA: TGTGCCAGCAGTTACTCTTACAGGGAATCACCCCTCCACTTT.

This chain uses TRBV20-1 with TRBJ2-5, with unresolved D. Per germline, CDR1 DFQATT and CDR2 SNEGSKA (reference sequence). Trimming removed 5 bases from V and 5 bases from J, with 6 bases in between. The CDR3 has 10 residues. CDR3 amino acids: CSAVQETQYF. In nucleotides, the CDR3 is TGCAGTGCTGTTCAGGAGACCCAGTACTTC.

This sequence joins TRBV5-8 and TRBJ1-3; D is ambiguous. CDR3 length: 18 residues. Germline assignment: CDR1 SGHTS and CDR2 YDEGEE. Trimming cost V 1 base and J 0 bases, with 17 bases left between them. The CDR3 DNA follows: TGTGCCAGCAGCTTGATTCTTAGCGGTCGTCACTCTGGAAACACCATATATTTT. It yields the protein CASSLILSGRHSGNTIYF.

V is TRBV11-2 and J is TRBJ2-5; 11 bases are a match to TRBD2. With 5 bases clipped from V and 5 bases from J, the junction kept 13 bases outside the gene matches. The CDR3 sequence is 17 residues long. Germline V lookup: CDR1 SGHAT, CDR2 FQNNGV. CDR3 sequence (DNA): TGTGCCAGCAGCATAGGATCACTAGCGGGAGAAGGGGAGACCCAGTACTTC. The encoded protein is CASSIGSLAGEGETQYF.

This clone occurred a few times. The chain recombines TRBV6-5 with TRBJ1-1; tentatively, D is TRBD1 (5 bases). The CDR3 has 13 residues. Germline V gives CDR1 MNHEY, CDR2 SVGAGI. V was pared by 5 bases and J by 1 base, with 8 bases between. CDR3 coding DNA: TGTGCCAGCAGTCGACAGCCGAACACTGAAGCTTTCTTT. This codes for CASSRQPNTEAFF.

This clone appeared a few times. DNA for the CDR3: TGTGCCATCACCACCTCGGCAGGGAGGCCGAACACTGAAGCTTTCTTT. Protein: CAITTSAGRPNTEAFF. The rearrangement uses TRBV10-3 and TRBJ1-1; D perhaps matches TRBD1 (5 bases). Deletions cut 7 bases from V and 1 base from J, with 19 bases between. The CDR3 has 16 amino acids. Germline values: CDR1 ENHRY, CDR2 SYGVKD.

The chain employs TRBV2 and TRBJ2-7, with 9 bases fitting TRBD1. The CDR3 extends over 14 amino acids. Germline CDR1 reads SNHLY; CDR2 reads FYNNEI. After removal of 3 bases from V and 4 bases from J, the junction contained 4 bases not matched to a gene. Here the CDR3 DNA reads TGTGCCAGCAGTGACGGGACAGGGAGGTACGAGCAGTACTTC. This translates into CASSDGTGRYEQYF.

The V and J genes are TRBV5-5 and TRBJ1-6; no firm D call. V gave up 5 bases and J gave up 9 bases, with 15 bases separating them. The CDR3 covers 14 residues. Germline values: CDR1 SGHKS, CDR2 YYEKEE (reference sequence). This CDR3 reads CASREAGLFSPLHF. CDR3 sequence (DNA): TGTGCCAGCAGGGAGGCAGGATTGTTTTCACCCCTCCACTTT.

For the CDR3, the DNA is TGTGCCAGCGGACGGTCCGGGGGGGACACTGAAGCTTTCTTT. Residues: CASGRSGGDTEAFF. The chain joins TRBV6-6 to TRBJ1-1; D is possibly TRBD1 (5 bases). This CDR3 has 14 residues. The germline gives CDR1 MNHNY, CDR2 SVGAGI (reference sequence). Trimming cost V 8 bases and J 3 bases, with 16 bases left between them.